The 9 T cell receptor beta chains listed next were all sequenced from one sample in a study of blood T cell repertoires in COVID-19. Data came from immunoSEQ multiplex PCR; TCRdb stores just in-frame clones and leaves some out. Seen here are about 240,000 clones, roughly 85% observed once, and the top ten hold approximately 5%. The source material was peripheral blood. The receptor source for this set is a man between 50 and 59 years old with COVID-19, enrolled during active disease.

The CDR3 DNA sequence: TGTGCCAGTAGTTCAAGGACAGGGTTGAACACTGAAGCTTTCTTT. Translated: CASSSRTGLNTEAFF. The chain combines TRBV19 with TRBJ1-1; 8 bases fit TRBD1. Trimming cost V 5 bases and J 0 bases; bases outside gene matches: 5. The CDR3 totals 15 residues. Germline V lookup: CDR1 LNHDA, CDR2 SQIVND (reference sequence).

The chain joins TRBV5-5 to TRBJ2-5, with TRBD1 matching over 8 bases. The CDR3 contains 16 residues. The junction had 9 bases not matched to a gene; V was cut back by 0 bases and J by 5 bases. Per germline, CDR1 SGHKS and CDR2 YYEKEE (reference sequence). This CDR3 is CASSLEPGTGVETQYF. The DNA for the CDR3 is TGTGCCAGCAGCTTGGAGCCCGGGACAGGAGTCGAGACCCAGTACTTC. Full variable domain (missing parts from reference TRBV5-5 and TRBJ2-5): DAGVTQSPTHLIKTRGQQVTLRCSPISGHKSVSWYQQVLGQGPQFIFQYYEKEERGRGNFPDRFSARQFPNYSSELNVNALLLGDSALYLCASSLEPGTGVETQYFGPGTRLLVL.

The genes are TRBV28 and TRBJ2-5; 7 bases are a match to TRBD1. This CDR3 has 15 amino acids. Per the germline V gene, CDR1 is MDHEN and CDR2 is SYDVKM. The V gene end was trimmed by 6 bases and the J gene end by 4 bases; junction bases not matched to a gene: 11. CDR3 amino acids: CASRLYRGGSETQYF. CDR3 sequence (DNA): TGTGCCAGCAGGCTTTACAGGGGTGGTTCAGAGACCCAGTACTTC. The full variable domain, completed using reference TRBV28 and TRBJ2-5, is DVKVTQSSRYLVKRTGEKVFLECVQDMDHENMFWYRQDPGLGLRLIYFSYDVKMKEKGDIPEGYSVSREKKERFSLILESASTNQTSMYLCASRLYRGGSETQYFGPGTRLLVL.

The V gene is TRBV19, the J gene TRBJ2-1; D is uncertain. V lost 5 bases, J lost 9 bases, and 11 bases lay in between. Germline-derived CDR1 and CDR2 are LNHDA and SQIVND (reference sequence). The CDR3 runs to 12 residues. CDR3 in amino acids: CASSPRLGEQFF. The CDR3 region has the DNA TGTGCCAGTAGTCCGCGACTGGGTGAGCAGTTCTTC.

This clone was observed a single time. The rearrangement joins TRBV15 to TRBJ2-1; 11 nucleotides match TRBD2. The CDR3 is 17 amino acids. Germline V lookup: CDR1 LNHNV, CDR2 YYDKDF (reference sequence). The J segment lost 4 bases and the V segment lost 1 base, leaving 6 bases of the junction unmatched. CDR3 sequence (DNA): TGTGCCACCAGCAGAGGCCTAGCGGGGGGCACGTACAATGAGCAGTTCTTC. Its translation: CATSRGLAGGTYNEQFF.

The rearrangement uses TRBV7-2 and TRBJ2-2; 8 positions agree with TRBD1. The J segment lost 7 bases and the V segment lost 7 bases, leaving 5 bases of the junction unmatched. The CDR3 sequence is 13 residues long. Germline V gene sequence: CDR1 SGHTA, CDR2 FQGNSA. The CDR3 here is CASTRGPGGELFF. The CDR3 bases are TGTGCCAGCACCAGGGGGCCTGGCGGGGAGCTGTTTTTT. Based on the CDR3 plus reference TRBV7-2 and TRBJ2-2, the full variable domain is GAGVSQSPSNKVTEKGKDVELRCDPISGHTALYWYRQSLGQGLEFLIYFQGNSAPDKSGLPSDRFSAERTGGSVSTLTIQRTQQEDSAVYLCASTRGPGGELFFGEGSRLTVL.

The rearrangement links TRBV6-1 to TRBJ2-3, with D perhaps matching TRBD2 (6 bases). V lost 2 bases and J lost 1, with 10 bases in between. Germline V gene data show CDR1 as MNHNS and CDR2 as SASEGT. This CDR3 is 15 amino acids long. The CDR3 nucleotides read TGTGCCAGCAGTGAATGGGGGGATCGCACAGATACGCAGTATTTT. Its translation is CASSEWGDRTDTQYF.

The V and J genes are TRBV6-2 or TRBV6-3 and TRBJ2-4; maybe TRBD2 (6 bases). V was clipped by 0 bases and J by 2 bases, with 11 bases between them. Germline-derived CDR1 and CDR2 are MNHEY and SVGEGT. The CDR3 runs 16 residues. The CDR3 DNA is TGTGCCAGCAGTTACTCGCGGGGTTGGACCAAAAACATTCAGTACTTC. As protein: CASSYSRGWTKNIQYF.

This chain's CDR3 is CASSWEGMNTEAFF. The CDR3 DNA is TGTGCCAGCAGTTGGGAGGGAATGAACACTGAAGCTTTCTTT. The chain employs TRBV6-5 and TRBJ1-1; no clear D gene. Germline values: CDR1 MNHEY, CDR2 SVGAGI. V lost 4 bases, J lost 0 bases, and 9 bases lay in between. CDR3 length: 14 amino acids.